This T cell receptor beta chain was documented in a study of blood T cell repertoires in COVID-19. The overall study: Samples of COVID-19 (acute and convalescent) were obtained from the United States, Italy and Spain. Nucleic acid was either cDNA or gDNA, and it came from T cells, B-cell-depleted T cells, or PBMCs.

In the study's own analysis: From reference gene primer amplification, estimates of nucleated cell counts were derived. The assay was immunoSEQ multiplex PCR, and TCRdb's table has in-frame clones only and misses some. The V and J calls and clone size are taken from that table; D and trimming were inferred from the DNA. The data hold over 350,000 clones, with 80% to 90% observed a single time. CDR1 and CDR2 from the germline V gene are MNHEY and SVGAGI. Trimming pared 2 bases from V and 2 bases from J, leaving 13 bases between. The CDR3 is 16 residues long. Sequenced input: peripheral blood. The chain joins TRBV6-5 to TRBJ1-3, with D perhaps TRBD1 (5 bases). The TCR comes from a woman in her 30s with acute or convalescent COVID-19. CDR3 bases: TGTGCCAGCAGTTACGATGGGGCTGGGGCTGGAAACACCATATATTTT. Its translation: CASSYDGAGAGNTIYF.